This TCR beta chain was documented in a study of long-term antiretroviral therapy in people with HIV. Whole-study results and caveats: Diversity went up after ART and still fell short of transplant donor controls. Repertoire composition at all time points was dominated by clones that had expanded before ART. ART adherence, viral resistance and therapy changes went unrecorded.

The CDR3 spans 16 residues. Germline CDR1 is MNHNS and CDR2 is SASEGT. J was trimmed by 5 bases and V by 2 bases; bases with no gene match: 8. Running of the v3.0 immunoSEQ assay took place at survey level. Here immunoSEQ multiplex PCR was the method, and the copy in TCRdb shows in-frame clones only, minus some. The data show approximately 17,000 clones, 76% seen once. Until DNA extraction, the samples held between roughly 1-10 million cryopreserved PBMC. To note about this clone: Antigen unknown.

The rearrangement links TRBV6-1 to TRBJ2-2; TRBD2 agrees at 7 bases. Material: unsorted PBMCs, obtained 2.5 years before starting antiretroviral therapy. The TCR was taken from a woman aged 45-59 years with HIV. DNA for the CDR3: TGTGCCAGCAGTGAACGGGGAGGGCGTTTTACCGGGGAGCTGTTTTTT. Its protein is CASSERGGRFTGELFF.